What follows is one T cell receptor (beta chain) and its context. What it binds is unknown. Both 60 Vbeta primers and 13 Jbeta primers went into the PCR. Data came from immunoSEQ multiplex PCR; TCRdb stores just in-frame clones and leaves some out. The sample carries approximately 190,000 clones, around 85% recorded once. The data derive from a study of cytomegalovirus exposure and HLA in healthy donors. Overall study context: Drawn from HLA-typed donors, 83 million or so unique TCRs were held in an early data release. Study outcomes and limitations: With high specificity and sensitivity, the classifier reportedly diagnosed cytomegalovirus status. An analysis done earlier found most TCR beta V segments productive about 87% or about 30% of the time. Researchers reported in a later analysis that a missense DCLRE1C variant was tied to TCR beta V- and J-gene trimming.

The germline gives CDR1 SGHDT, CDR2 YYEEEE. The V segment lost 4 bases and the J segment 2 bases; nucleotides outside the gene matches: 3. CDR3 length: 15 amino acids. The sequence came from a man in his fifties in good health and CMV-seronegative. The chain employs TRBV5-6 and TRBJ2-3; 11 nucleotides line up with TRBD2. The sample comprised PBMCs. CDR3 bases: TGTGCCAGCAGCCCGGGACTAGCGGACACAGATACGCAGTATTTT. Translation: CASSPGLADTDTQYF.